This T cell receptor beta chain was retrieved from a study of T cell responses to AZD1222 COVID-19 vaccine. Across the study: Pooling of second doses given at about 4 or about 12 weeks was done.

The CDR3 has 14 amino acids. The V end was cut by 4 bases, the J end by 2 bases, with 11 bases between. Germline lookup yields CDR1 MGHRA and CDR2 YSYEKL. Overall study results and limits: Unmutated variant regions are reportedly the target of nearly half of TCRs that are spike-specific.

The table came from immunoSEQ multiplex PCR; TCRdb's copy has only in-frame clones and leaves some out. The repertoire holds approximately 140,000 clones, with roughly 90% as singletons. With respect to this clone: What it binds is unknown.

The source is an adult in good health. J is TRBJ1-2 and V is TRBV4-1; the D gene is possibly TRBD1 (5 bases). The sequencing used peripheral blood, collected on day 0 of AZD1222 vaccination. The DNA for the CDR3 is TGCGCCAGCAGCCCCGAAGGGACCAACTATGGCTACACCTTC. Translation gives CASSPEGTNYGYTF.